This T cell receptor beta chain was recorded in a study of PD-1 blockade in classical Hodgkin lymphoma. Study-wide points: CD4+ TCR diversity, unlike CD8+, rose significantly by C4D1.

The time point denotes: cycle 4 day 1 (C4D1), after five to seven weeks of nivolumab. Each and every patient relapsed after autologous stem cell transplantation, and patients got differing brentuximab vedotin exposure. Points on this clone: Its antigen is not identified.

The CDR3 consists of 16 residues. Trimming at V came to 0 bases and at J to 4 bases, leaving 7 bases not matched to a gene. CDR1 is MRHNA, CDR2 SNTAGT, per germline. Measured with immunoSEQ multiplex PCR; TCRdb has only the in-frame clones, and not every one. The repertoire has some 52,000 clones, around nine tenths of them found once; the top ten carry approximately 7%. Sequencing was performed on peripheral blood mononuclear cells (PBMCs), taken before the fourth cycle of nivolumab. This chain connects TRBV6-4 to TRBJ2-5, with TRBD2 matching 8 bases. This receptor was identified in a human donor with classical Hodgkin lymphoma. CDR3 residues: CASSDSPAGGPETQYF. CDR3 bases: TGTGCCAGCAGTGACTCTCCCGCGGGAGGCCCAGAGACCCAGTACTTC.